The 20 T cell receptor beta chains listed next were all sequenced from one sample in a study of CD8+CD57+ T cells in acquired aplastic anemia. Flow cytometry had shown expanded CD8+CD57+ cells in the patients chosen for sequencing. TCR beta VDJ and CDR3 were profiled, and genomic DNA was the template. Each CDR3 protein gets one entry after TCRdb re-called the reads with MiXCR. This table has hundreds of thousands of distinct CDR3 sequences, roughly a third appearing once. The specimen sequenced was sorted CD4+, CD8+, or CD8+CD57+ T cells (not recorded which) from PBMCs. These receptors all stem from a human donor with aplastic anemia.

This clonotype has only a few counts. The chain joins TRBV2 to TRBJ2-2; D is ambiguous. CDR1 is SNHLY, CDR2 FYNNEI, per germline. V was pared by 4 bases and J by 8 bases, with 5 bases between. This CDR3 has 11 amino acids. CDR3 DNA: TGTGCCAGCAGTGTATGGGGGGAGCTGTTTTTT. Protein product: CASSVWGELFF.

The CDR3 DNA reads as TGTGCCACCAGCAGCGGAGGGACAGGGCAAGAGACCCAGTACTTC. It encodes CATSSGGTGQETQYF. The rearrangement links TRBV15 to TRBJ2-5; the match to TRBD1 covers 9 bases. This CDR3 region has 15 residues. Germline V gives CDR1 LNHNV, CDR2 YYDKDF (reference sequence). V shed 3 bases, J shed 2 bases, and the junction held 4 bases outside the gene matches.

This clonotype was seen at least ten times. The J gene is TRBJ1-2, the V gene TRBV10-2; D perhaps matches TRBD1 (6 bases). There are 13 residues in the CDR3. CDR1 WSHSY and CDR2 SAAADI come from the germline V gene. V was shortened by 2 bases and J by 3 bases, with 7 bases between the two germline ends. The CDR3 sequence is CASSETGYYGYTF. As DNA, the CDR3 is TGCGCCAGCAGTGAGACAGGGTACTATGGCTACACCTTC.

This clonotype has a count of ten or more. CDR3 residues: CASSELGGGTEAFF. In DNA, the CDR3 is TGTGCCAGCAGTGAATTGGGGGGTGGCACTGAAGCTTTCTTT. J is TRBJ1-1 and V is TRBV2, with D possibly being TRBD1 (5 bases). Trimming cost V 2 bases and J 4 bases, with 11 bases left between them. The CDR3 extends over 14 amino acids. Looked up from germline, CDR1 is SNHLY and CDR2 is FYNNEI. Supplemented by reference TRBV2 and TRBJ1-1, the full variable domain reads EPEVTQTPSHQVTQMGQEVILRCVPISNHLYFYWYRQILGQKVEFLVSFYNNEISEKSEIFDDQFSVERPDGSNFTLKIRSTKLEDSAMYFCASSELGGGTEAFFGQGTRLTVV.

The J gene is TRBJ2-2, the V gene TRBV7-9; 8 nucleotides align to TRBD2. The junction had 9 bases not matched to a gene; V was cut back by 4 bases and J by 8 bases. Germline V CDR1 and CDR2: SEHNR, FQNEAQ (reference sequence). This CDR3 comprises 15 residues. The CDR3 DNA reads TGTGCCAGCAGCTCCATAGCGGGGCCTTCGGGGGAGCTGTTTTTT. Translation: CASSSIAGPSGELFF.

This clonotype was seen a single time. The chain carries TRBV19 and TRBJ1-2; a weak D match, TRBD1 (6 bases). CDR3 length: 12 residues. Trimming took 5 bases from V and 4 from J, leaving 8 bases between them. Germline CDR1 reads LNHDA; CDR2 reads SQIVND (reference sequence). CDR3: CASSRQAYGYTF. The CDR3 DNA follows: TGTGCCAGTAGTCGACAGGCCTATGGCTACACCTTC. The full variable domain, in which reference TRBV19 and TRBJ1-2 provide the parts outside the CDR3, is DGGITQSPKYLFRKEGQNVTLSCEQNLNHDAMYWYRQDPGQGLRLIYYSQIVNDFQKGDIAEGYSVSREKKESFPLTVTSAQKNPTAFYLCASSRQAYGYTFGSGTRLTVV.

V and J are TRBV19 and TRBJ1-2; 9 bases are a match to TRBD1. The CDR3 sequence is 14 residues long. With 8 bases clipped from V and 4 bases from J, the junction kept 8 bases outside the gene matches. Germline-derived CDR1 and CDR2 are LNHDA and SQIVND (reference sequence). CDR3: CASVRTGDSYGYTF. As DNA, the CDR3 is TGTGCCAGTGTGCGGACAGGGGACTCCTATGGCTACACCTTC.

This clonotype occurred many times. The chain carries TRBV7-9 and TRBJ1-3; maybe TRBD1 (6 bases). The V gene lost 6 bases and the J gene lost 4 bases, with 13 bases spanning the gap. CDR1 is SEHNR and CDR2 is FQNEAQ in the germline V gene (reference sequence). This CDR3 contains 14 residues. CDR3 sequence reads: CASSPGDTGNTIYF. The CDR3, as DNA: TGTGCCAGCAGTCCAGGGGATACGGGAAACACCATATATTTT. The full variable domain, completed using reference TRBV7-9 and TRBJ1-3, is DTGVSQNPRHKITKRGQNVTFRCDPISEHNRLYWYRQTLGQGPEFLTYFQNEAQLEKSRLLSDRFSAERPKGSFSTLEIQRTEQGDSAMYLCASSPGDTGNTIYFGEGSWLTVV.

The chain carries TRBV10-3 and TRBJ2-3; D not resolved. From germline, CDR1 is ENHRY and CDR2 SYGVKD. CDR3 length: 14 amino acids. Trimming removed 8 bases at V and 2 bases at J, with 14 bases between. The CDR3 nucleotides are TGTGCCATCGGTGCCGCGCGGTACACAGATACGCAGTATTTT. This encodes CAIGAARYTDTQYF.

The gene calls are TRBV2 and TRBJ2-7; D remains unclear. The length of the CDR3 is 14 residues. The germline CDR1 and CDR2 sequences are SNHLY and FYNNEI. V was cut by 2 bases and J by 3 bases, with 11 bases left in between. This chain's CDR3 is CASSEWGKHYEQYF. The CDR3 bases are TGTGCCAGCAGTGAATGGGGAAAGCACTACGAGCAGTACTTC.

Notes on this clonotype: Compared with germline, one end of the junction differs, possibly owing to a read error. V gene TRBV19 combines with J gene TRBJ2-7; D may be TRBD1 (6 bases). Looked up from germline, CDR1 is LNHDA and CDR2 is SQIVND (reference sequence). The CDR3 runs 19 residues. For the CDR3, the DNA is TGTGCCAGTAGCAACTGGCAGCAGGGGTTCGATTGGTGGTCCTACAAGCAGTACTTC. Translated, it gives CASSNWQQGFDWWSYKQYF.

The chain couples TRBV25-1 to TRBJ2-3; TRBD2 agrees at 13 bases. The CDR3 sequence is 17 residues long. Per the germline V gene, CDR1 is MGHDK and CDR2 is SYGVNS. J gave up 8 bases and V 3 bases, and 11 bases lay outside the gene matches. The CDR3 reads CASSDHILAGGLATQYF. CDR3 coding DNA: TGTGCCAGCAGTGACCACATACTAGCGGGGGGGCTCGCTACGCAGTATTTT.

This clonotype was found a few times. This chain joins TRBV12-3 or TRBV12-4 and TRBJ2-7, with D possibly TRBD2 on 6 matching bases. This CDR3 has 15 residues. Trimming left V 5 bases short and J 5 bases short, with 19 bases between. The chain's CDR3 is CASSPTDGGRDEQYF. Written as DNA, the CDR3 is TGTGCCAGCAGTCCCACGGACGGGGGTAGGGACGAGCAGTACTTC.

In this sample, this clonotype turned up many times. This chain connects TRBV24-1 to TRBJ2-2, with D hard to call. The ends were cut back, 4 bases at V and 4 bases at J, with 6 bases in the middle. The CDR3 runs to 13 residues. Germline values: CDR1 KGHDR, CDR2 SFDVKD. CDR3 amino acids: CATSENPTGELFF. The CDR3 coding sequence is TGTGCCACCAGTGAGAACCCCACCGGGGAGCTGTTTTTT.

Notes on this clonotype: Possible read error: a much larger clone is one base away. The CDR3 region has the DNA TGTGCCATCATGGGAGACGGGGGTAATAGAGAGGGCTATGGCTACACCTTC. Translated, it gives CAIMGDGGNREGYGYTF. J is TRBJ1-2 and V is TRBV10-3, with D maybe TRBD1 (5 bases). The V gene lost 7 bases and the J gene lost 4 bases, with 25 bases spanning the gap. Germline assignment: CDR1 ENHRY and CDR2 SYGVKD. The CDR3 runs to 17 residues.

The chain combines TRBV2 with TRBJ1-6; 9 positions match TRBD1. The germline V gene encodes CDR1 SNHLY and CDR2 FYNNEI. The trim removed 7 bases at V and 8 bases at J, leaving 6 bases unmatched. CDR3 length equals 14 residues. In DNA, the CDR3 is TGTGCCAGCATTGCAACAGGGGGCGATTCACCCCTCCACTTT. It encodes CASIATGGDSPLHF.

Concerning this clonotype: A much larger clone sits a single nucleotide away, making a read error possible. This chain links TRBV7-6 with TRBJ2-5, with 10 bases aligning to TRBD1. V shed 6 bases and J 11 bases; nucleotides not matched to a gene: 15. The CDR3 covers 15 residues. The germline V gene has CDR1 SGHVS and CDR2 FNYEAQ. The CDR3 spells CASSPIRDRGNEQYF. The CDR3 coding sequence is TGTGCCAGCAGTCCAATCCGGGACAGGGGCAATGAGCAGTACTTC.

This clonotype was seen once. V is TRBV10-3 and J is TRBJ1-6, with TRBD1 matching 7 bases. V shed 7 bases and J 7 bases; nucleotides not matched to a gene: 4. The CDR3 has 13 amino acids. Germline CDR1 reads ENHRY; CDR2 reads SYGVKD. CDR3 amino acids: CAIIRGRNSPLHF. For the CDR3, the DNA is TGTGCCATCATTAGGGGGCGGAATTCACCCCTCCACTTT.

This clonotype has at least ten counts. The chain joins TRBV29-1 to TRBJ2-5, with D hard to call. The CDR3 runs 11 residues. Trimming removed 4 bases from V and 2 bases from J, with 5 bases in between. The V gene's germline CDR1 is SQVTM and CDR2 ANQGSEA. The CDR3 nucleotides read TGCAGCGTTGTCTTTCAAGAGACCCAGTACTTC. As protein: CSVVFQETQYF.

To note about this clonotype: The junction differs from germline at one of its ends, possibly a read error. V gene TRBV19 combines with J gene TRBJ1-4; 7 positions agree with TRBD1. This CDR3 region has 13 residues. The germline V gene has CDR1 LNHDA and CDR2 SQIVND (reference sequence). As DNA, the CDR3 is TGTGCCACCACAGGGGAGGGGACTGAAAGACTGTTTTTT. It encodes CATTGEGTERLFF. The complete variable domain, with remaining parts taken from reference TRBV19 and TRBJ1-4, reads DGGITQSPKYLFRKEGQNVTLSCEQNLNHDAMYWYRQDPGQGLRLIYYSQIVNDFQKGDIAEGYSVSREKKESFPLTVTSAQKNPTAFYLCATTGEGTERLFFGSGTQLSVL.